This is a list of T cell receptor beta chains from one sample in a study of OX40 agonist ivuxolimab in advanced cancers. Clones were sequenced by immunoSEQ multiplex PCR, and TCRdb holds only the in-frame ones, with some missing. The sample carries tens of thousands of clones, 80% to 90% recorded once. This specimen consisted of CD4+ or CD8+ T cells sorted from blood, obtained in a trial of the OX40 agonist ivuxolimab. Source of these receptors: an adult with an advanced solid tumor such as melanoma, head and neck, liver or kidney cancer. CDR3s include the opening cysteine and the closing phenylalanine or tryptophan. The order of the fields is D gene, clone size, V gene, J gene, CDR3 DNA, CDR3 protein. D genes are given only for firm matches. Clone size appears in some rows only: once, few, many, or a class for an expanded clone.

D gene: .
clone size: .
V gene: TRBV25-1
J gene: TRBJ2-4
CDR3 DNA: TGTGCCAGCAGTGAACTGGGCAGAGAAAACATTCAGTACTTC
CDR3 protein: CASSELGRENIQYF

D gene: TRBD1
clone size: .
V gene: TRBV27
J gene: TRBJ2-7
CDR3 DNA: TGTGCCAGCAGTTTATTGGGACAGGGGCCCGGGGGCTCCTACGAGCAGTACTTC
CDR3 protein: CASSLLGQGPGGSYEQYF

D gene: .
clone size: .
V gene: TRBV5-1
J gene: TRBJ2-7
CDR3 DNA: TGCGCCAGCAGCTTGAGGCAGGACCCTTACGAGCAGTACTTC
CDR3 protein: CASSLRQDPYEQYF

D gene: TRBD2
clone size: .
V gene: TRBV18
J gene: TRBJ2-7
CDR3 DNA: TGTGCCAGCTCACTACAGCGGGAGGAGCAGTACTTC
CDR3 protein: CASSLQREEQYF

D gene: TRBD2
clone size: .
V gene: TRBV18
J gene: TRBJ2-3
CDR3 DNA: TGTGCCAGCTCACCGGGACTAGAGACAGATACGCAGTATTTT
CDR3 protein: CASSPGLETDTQYF

D gene: .
clone size: .
V gene: TRBV2
J gene: TRBJ2-3
CDR3 DNA: TGTGCCAGCAGTGGGGAAACCACAGATACGCAGTATTTT
CDR3 protein: CASSGETTDTQYF

D gene: TRBD1
clone size: .
V gene: TRBV9
J gene: TRBJ1-2
CDR3 DNA: TGTGCCAGCAGCGGCCGGGACAGGGGGCGGACGAACTATGGCTACACCTTC
CDR3 protein: CASSGRDRGRTNYGYTF

D gene: .
clone size: .
V gene: TRBV19
J gene: TRBJ2-3
CDR3 DNA: TGTGCCAGTAGTTGGGAGCAGGGGACTCTCGGGCCCCCAGATACGCAGTATTTT
CDR3 protein: CASSWEQGTLGPPDTQYF

D gene: TRBD1
clone size: .
V gene: TRBV28
J gene: TRBJ1-3
CDR3 DNA: TGTGCCAGCAGGACAGGGCTTGGAAACACCATATATTTT
CDR3 protein: CASRTGLGNTIYF

D gene: TRBD2
clone size: .
V gene: TRBV19
J gene: TRBJ2-2
CDR3 DNA: TGTGCCAGTAGTTTCCGATCGAGCGGGAGGCCATACACCGGGGAGCTGTTTTTT
CDR3 protein: CASSFRSSGRPYTGELFF

D gene: TRBD2
clone size: .
V gene: TRBV19
J gene: TRBJ2-7
CDR3 DNA: TGTGCCAGTAGTATAGGTCTTCTGGGACTAGCGCATACCTACGAGCAGTACTTC
CDR3 protein: CASSIGLLGLAHTYEQYF

D gene: TRBD2
clone size: once
V gene: TRBV7-2
J gene: TRBJ2-7
CDR3 DNA: TGTGCCAGCAGCCTACGATCGGGGCTAGCGGGGTCCTACGAGCAGTACTTC
CDR3 protein: CASSLRSGLAGSYEQYF

D gene: TRBD2
clone size: once
V gene: TRBV19
J gene: TRBJ2-3
CDR3 DNA: TGTGCCAGTACCCTATCGACTAGCACGGCTACGCAGTATTTT
CDR3 protein: CASTLSTSTATQYF

D gene: TRBD2
clone size: .
V gene: TRBV30
J gene: TRBJ2-1
CDR3 DNA: TGTGCCTGGAGTCCGCGGACTAGTCTTTGGGGGAATGAGCAGTTCTTC
CDR3 protein: CAWSPRTSLWGNEQFF

D gene: .
clone size: once
V gene: TRBV5-1
J gene: TRBJ2-1
CDR3 DNA: TGCGCCAGCAGCTTTGAAAGGACGCGCTACAATGAGCAGTTCTTC
CDR3 protein: CASSFERTRYNEQFF

D gene: .
clone size: .
V gene: TRBV9
J gene: TRBJ2-1
CDR3 DNA: TGTGCCAGCAGCGTAGATCTTCGCGGAGGGGCGCAGTTCTTC
CDR3 protein: CASSVDLRGGAQFF

D gene: .
clone size: .
V gene: TRBV6-5
J gene: TRBJ1-5
CDR3 DNA: TGTGCCAGCAGTTACTTAGGGGAGAGCAATCAGCCCCAGCATTTT
CDR3 protein: CASSYLGESNQPQHF

D gene: .
clone size: .
V gene: TRBV27
J gene: TRBJ1-1
CDR3 DNA: TGTGCCCAACCACGACTCCTTTGTTGTCTTTTGTTGACTGAAGCTTTCTTT
CDR3 protein: CAQPRLLCCLLLTEAFF

D gene: .
clone size: .
V gene: TRBV9
J gene: TRBJ1-6
CDR3 DNA: TGTGCCAGCAGCGTAACGGTGGTTTCACCCCTCCACTTT
CDR3 protein: CASSVTVVSPLHF

D gene: TRBD2
clone size: .
V gene: TRBV27
J gene: TRBJ2-5
CDR3 DNA: TGTGCCAGCATGGCTAGCGGGAGGGAAGAGACCCAGTACTTC
CDR3 protein: CASMASGREETQYF

D gene: .
clone size: .
V gene: TRBV29-1
J gene: TRBJ1-1
CDR3 DNA: TGCAGCGTTGAAGATCGTACGACCGGCCGGATTGGTTTCTTT
CDR3 protein: CSVEDRTTGRIGFF

D gene: TRBD1
clone size: .
V gene: TRBV5-1
J gene: TRBJ2-5
CDR3 DNA: TGCGCCAGCAGCGCTGACAGGGGGCGAGAGACCCAGTACTTC
CDR3 protein: CASSADRGRETQYF

D gene: TRBD1
clone size: .
V gene: TRBV19
J gene: TRBJ1-3
CDR3 DNA: TGTGCCAGCTCGCTGGGACAGACGGGAAACACCATATATTTT
CDR3 protein: CASSLGQTGNTIYF

D gene: .
clone size: .
V gene: TRBV5-6
J gene: TRBJ2-1
CDR3 DNA: TGTGCCAGCAGCCCCATTCCCGGGTCTAAAAGCTCCTACAATGAGCAGTTCTTC
CDR3 protein: CASSPIPGSKSSYNEQFF

D gene: .
clone size: .
V gene: TRBV6-5
J gene: TRBJ2-1
CDR3 DNA: TGTGCCAGCCGGAGCTACAATGAGCAGTTCTTC
CDR3 protein: CASRSYNEQFF

D gene: .
clone size: .
V gene: TRBV21-1
J gene: TRBJ2-3
CDR3 DNA: TGTGCCAGCAGCGGCGGGACAGGAGACACAGATACGCAGTATTTT
CDR3 protein: CASSGGTGDTDTQYF

D gene: .
clone size: few
V gene: TRBV4-1
J gene: TRBJ2-5
CDR3 DNA: TGCGCCAGCAGCCATAGGGGGGGAGTCGAAGAGACCCAGTACTTC
CDR3 protein: CASSHRGGVEETQYF

D gene: .
clone size: .
V gene: TRBV6-6
J gene: TRBJ2-7
CDR3 DNA: TGTGCCAGCAGTAATACAGGTCGAAGCTCCTACGAGCAGTACTTC
CDR3 protein: CASSNTGRSSYEQYF

D gene: .
clone size: .
V gene: TRBV28
J gene: TRBJ1-1
CDR3 DNA: TGTGCCAGCAGTTTGAGGGGCGGGTACACTGAAGCTTTCTTT
CDR3 protein: CASSLRGGYTEAFF

D gene: .
clone size: .
V gene: TRBV21-1
J gene: TRBJ2-1
CDR3 DNA: TGTGCCAGCAGCAACCGGAGACAGGGGGAGAATGAGCAGTTCTTC
CDR3 protein: CASSNRRQGENEQFF

D gene: .
clone size: .
V gene: TRBV6-5
J gene: TRBJ2-6
CDR3 DNA: TGTGCCAGCAGCCGCACTGGGGCCAACGTCCTGACTTTC
CDR3 protein: CASSRTGANVLTF